These T cell receptor beta chains were read from a single sample in a study of shared clonotypes between healthy human individuals. Clones were sequenced by immunoSEQ multiplex PCR, and TCRdb holds only the in-frame ones, with some missing. The sample consists of about 650,000 clones, around 95% of them appearing once. The sequenced material came from naive CD8+ T cells sorted from blood. Source of these receptors: a woman aged 30 to 39 in good health. Each CDR3 is given with its conserved first and last residue. A D gene is named only where the DNA matches it firmly. Clone size is stated in some rows and not others, as once, few, many or a class when expanded.

size | length | J | V | D | DNA | CDR3
NA | 13 | TRBJ1-1 | TRBV19 | NA | TGTGCCAGTAGTATAGGAAGGGCAGGTGAAGCTTTCTTT | CASSIGRAGEAFF
NA | 12 | TRBJ2-7 | TRBV2 | NA | TGTGCCAGCAGTGACAGAATCTACGAGCAGTACTTC | CASSDRIYEQYF
NA | 15 | TRBJ2-3 | TRBV28 | NA | TGTGCCAGCAGTTTTCGCCCGGGAAGCACAGATACGCAGTATTTT | CASSFRPGSTDTQYF
NA | 13 | TRBJ2-1 | TRBV10-2 | NA | TGCGCCAGCAGCCCGGAAAGCTACAATGAGCAGTTCTTC | CASSPESYNEQFF
NA | 12 | TRBJ2-7 | TRBV23-1 | NA | TGCGCCAGCAGTCAATTTGTGTACGAGCAGTACTTC | CASSQFVYEQYF
NA | 10 | TRBJ2-1 | TRBV2 | NA | TGTGCCAGCAGGGTGGATGAGCAGTTCTTC | CASRVDEQFF
NA | 14 | TRBJ2-7 | TRBV7-2 | TRBD1 | TGTGCCAGCAGCCCCTTAGGGGGCACTTACGAGCAGTACTTC | CASSPLGGTYEQYF
NA | 13 | TRBJ1-1 | TRBV28 | NA | TGTGCCAGCAGTTCCCCCAATACGCCTGAAGCTTTCTTT | CASSSPNTPEAFF
NA | 14 | TRBJ2-5 | TRBV9 | TRBD2 | TGTGCCAGCAGCGTAGCGGGAGGAAAAGAGACCCAGTACTTC | CASSVAGGKETQYF
NA | 13 | TRBJ2-1 | TRBV10-3 | NA | TGTGCCGTGTCACAGGAGAACTACAATGAGCAGTTCTTC | CAVSQENYNEQFF
NA | 15 | TRBJ2-1 | TRBV6-5 | NA | TGTGCCAGCAGTTACTCCGGCAACAACTACAATGAGCAGTTCTTC | CASSYSGNNYNEQFF
NA | 15 | TRBJ1-1 | TRBV6-1 | NA | TGTGCCAGCAGTGAACTGCTAATAATGAACACTGAAGCTTTCTTT | CASSELLIMNTEAFF
NA | 15 | TRBJ2-7 | TRBV11-2 | NA | TGTGCCCCCTTCGTAGGTGGCGGAACGATGTACGAGCAGTACTTC | CAPFVGGGTMYEQYF
NA | 15 | TRBJ2-1 | TRBV6-5 | TRBD1 | TGTGCCAGCAGTCACGACAGGGGGACCTGGAATGAGCAGTTCTTC | CASSHDRGTWNEQFF
NA | 16 | TRBJ2-1 | TRBV4-1 | TRBD2 | TGCGCCAGCAGCTATTCCGGGACTAGCGGCTACAATGAGCAGTTCTTC | CASSYSGTSGYNEQFF
NA | 17 | TRBJ2-7 | TRBV19 | NA | TGTGCCAGTAGTATGCGAGCGGCCACGACAAGCTCCTACGAGCAGTACTTC | CASSMRAATTSSYEQYF
NA | 13 | TRBJ2-7 | TRBV7-9 | NA | TGTGCCAGCAGCTTACCGTACGGCTACGAGCAGTACTTC | CASSLPYGYEQYF
NA | 14 | TRBJ2-7 | TRBV27 | TRBD2 | TGTGCCAGCAGTTGGACTAGCGGTTCCTACGAGCAGTACTTC | CASSWTSGSYEQYF
NA | 15 | TRBJ2-2 | TRBV19 | NA | TGTGCCAGTAGAAAAGAAAACAGGGAGACCGGGGAGCTGTTTTTT | CASRKENRETGELFF
NA | 17 | TRBJ2-7 | TRBV10-2 | TRBD1 | TGCGCCAGCAGTCCTCACCCCCCGGGACAGGGGGCCTACGAGCAGTACTTC | CASSPHPPGQGAYEQYF
NA | 16 | TRBJ2-3 | TRBV27 | NA | TGTGCCAGCACTCCCTTTAGCGCTGCTAGCACAGATACGCAGTATTTT | CASTPFSAASTDTQYF
NA | 13 | TRBJ2-7 | TRBV4-1 | NA | TGCGCCAGCAGCCCCAGTCTAGCGTTCGAGCAGTACTTC | CASSPSLAFEQYF
NA | 12 | TRBJ1-1 | TRBV7-2 | TRBD1 | TGTGCCAGCAGCTTAGGACAGGGAAAAGCTTTCTTT | CASSLGQGKAFF
NA | 15 | TRBJ1-5 | TRBV7-2 | TRBD1 | TGTGCCAGCAGCACCCCGGGACAGGGAAATCAGCCCCAGCATTTT | CASSTPGQGNQPQHF
once | 14 | TRBJ2-7 | TRBV29-1 | NA | TGCAGCGTTGAAGAAGCAGGGGGGGGCGCCGAGCAGTACTTC | CSVEEAGGGAEQYF
NA | 20 | TRBJ2-3 | TRBV2 | TRBD2 | TGTGCCAGCAGGGGCCAGGGAGGGGCTGCTCTACTAGTTGCCTATGAAGTGCAGTATTTT | CASRGQGGAALLVAYEVQYF
NA | 13 | TRBJ1-6 | TRBV13 | NA | TGTGCCAGCAGCCCCGAGTTTAATTCACCCCTCCACTTT | CASSPEFNSPLHF
few | 14 | TRBJ2-7 | TRBV19 | NA | TGTGCCAGTAGTATTTTAGGGGGATCCAACGAGCAGTACTTC | CASSILGGSNEQYF
NA | 15 | TRBJ2-1 | TRBV19 | NA | TGTGCCAGTAGTATAGACTTAGGACACTACAATGAGCAGTTCTTC | CASSIDLGHYNEQFF
NA | 16 | TRBJ2-7 | TRBV5-1 | NA | TGCGCCAGCAGCTTGAGTGTTGGCTTACTAGGCTACGAGCAGTACTTC | CASSLSVGLLGYEQYF
once | 16 | TRBJ1-4 | TRBV28 | NA | TGTGCCAGCAGTTTATACGCAGGGGCAACTAATGAAAAACTGTTTTTT | CASSLYAGATNEKLFF